This T cell receptor beta chain originates from a study of blood T cell repertoires in COVID-19. A few counts support this clone. Clones were read by immunoSEQ multiplex PCR, and TCRdb kept only the in-frame ones, dropping some. The data hold 150,000 to 200,000 clones, with around 90% observed a single time. Looked up from germline, CDR1 is MNHEY and CDR2 is SMNVEV (reference sequence). The CDR3 is 15 amino acids. V gave up 6 bases and J gave up 4 bases; unmatched junction bases: 9. The receptor was isolated from a middle-aged man with acute or convalescent COVID-19. Sequenced sample: peripheral blood. The chain uses TRBV27 and TRBJ1-3, with 7 bases identical to TRBD1. The CDR3, as DNA: TGTGCCAGCAGCCAAAGGAGGGGGCTCGGAAACACCATATATTTT. Its protein product is CASSQRRGLGNTIYF.